A selection of T cell receptor beta chains follows, all from one sample in a study of blood T cell repertoires in COVID-19. Method: immunoSEQ multiplex PCR; TCRdb's copy keeps in-frame clones and lacks some. The sample lists roughly 260,000 clones; around 87% were seen once. Sample: peripheral blood. These receptors were collected from a woman between 50 and 59 years old with acute or convalescent COVID-19. Both conserved end residues are part of each CDR3. Fields, in order: clone size, J gene, D gene, V gene, CDR3 protein, CDR3 DNA. A D gene is named only where the DNA matches it firmly. Clone size is shown for a subset of rows, as once, few, many or a class of expanded clone.

-,TRBJ2-3,TRBD2,TRBV5-4,CASKGGRGTDTQYF,TGTGCCAGCAAGGGCGGGAGGGGCACAGATACGCAGTATTTT
-,TRBJ1-5,TRBD1,TRBV18,CASSPMAGGVQPQHF,TGTGCCAGCTCACCAATGGCAGGGGGCGTTCAGCCCCAGCATTTT
few,TRBJ2-5,TRBD1,TRBV5-1,CASSRQGRGDRETQYF,TGCGCCAGCAGTCGTCAGGGAAGGGGGGACAGGGAGACCCAGTACTTC
-,TRBJ1-5,-,TRBV19,CATSPRTAQREPQHF,TGTGCCACCTCACCACGGACAGCCCAACGGGAGCCCCAGCATTTT
-,TRBJ2-5,-,TRBV19,CASSLQGETQYF,TGTGCCAGTAGTCTACAGGGCGAGACCCAGTACTTC
few,TRBJ1-2,TRBD1,TRBV6-4,CASSDSTGGGYTF,TGTGCCAGCAGTGACTCGACAGGGGGTGGCTACACCTTC
-,TRBJ2-3,-,TRBV7-9,CASSLTGDSTDTQYF,TGTGCCAGCAGCTTGACAGGAGATAGCACAGATACGCAGTATTTT
few,TRBJ2-2,TRBD2,TRBV7-3,CASSLEAGGVTGELFF,TGTGCCAGCAGCTTAGAAGCGGGAGGGGTAACCGGGGAGCTGTTTTTT
-,TRBJ1-2,TRBD1,TRBV7-9,CASSQGTAYGYTF,TGTGCCAGCAGCCAAGGGACAGCTTATGGCTACACCTTC
-,TRBJ1-4,-,TRBV5-6,CASSFGPGGDEKLFF,TGTGCCAGCAGCTTCGGCCCAGGAGGGGATGAAAAACTGTTTTTT
-,TRBJ1-5,TRBD1,TRBV27,CASSLGTGVYQPQHF,TGTGCCAGCAGTTTAGGGACAGGAGTTTATCAGCCCCAGCATTTT
-,TRBJ2-5,-,TRBV5-8,CASSLGQENSGETQYF,TGTGCCAGCAGCTTGGGACAGGAAAACTCGGGGGAGACCCAGTACTTC
-,TRBJ2-7,-,TRBV7-8,CASSLVQGLVAQYF,TGTGCCAGCAGCTTAGTTCAGGGGTTGGTCGCGCAGTACTTC
-,TRBJ1-4,TRBD1,TRBV20-1,CSASMGQYEKLFF,TGCAGTGCTAGTATGGGACAGTATGAAAAACTGTTTTTT
-,TRBJ1-3,-,TRBV7-8,CASSLARDSGNTIYF,TGTGCCAGCAGCTTAGCACGGGACTCTGGAAACACCATATATTTT
-,TRBJ2-4,-,TRBV7-9,CASPPWGHPNIQYF,TGTGCCAGTCCCCCGTGGGGACACCCAAACATTCAGTACTTC
-,TRBJ2-1,-,TRBV5-1,CASSSSGATHYNEQFF,TGCGCCAGCAGCTCCTCGGGAGCAACCCACTACAATGAGCAGTTCTTC
-,TRBJ1-2,-,TRBV28,CASSSGSESCTF,TGTGCCAGCAGTTCCGGGTCGGAGAGCTGCACCTTC
-,TRBJ2-1,TRBD2,TRBV5-1,CASSLYGGGPPLEQFF,TGCGCCAGCAGCTTGTACGGGGGAGGGCCCCCCCTTGAGCAGTTCTTC
once,TRBJ2-1,TRBD2,TRBV15,CATSREGLAGGGGQFF,TGTGCCACCAGCAGAGAGGGGCTAGCGGGAGGTGGTGGGCAGTTCTTC
-,TRBJ1-5,-,TRBV5-8,CASSLSSTGLINQPQHF,TGTGCCAGCAGCTTGTCTTCAACAGGGCTAATCAATCAGCCCCAGCATTTT
-,TRBJ1-4,TRBD1,TRBV27,CASSSRTGRNEKLFF,TGTGCCAGCAGTTCGAGGACAGGGCGGAATGAAAAACTGTTTTTT
-,TRBJ1-2,-,TRBV23-1,CASSPRDTADPNYGYTF,TGCGCCAGCAGTCCCCGAGATACAGCAGATCCGAACTATGGCTACACCTTC
-,TRBJ2-1,-,TRBV24-1,CATSDLLAGSYNEQFF,TGTGCCACCAGTGATTTGCTCGCGGGCTCCTACAATGAGCAGTTCTTC
-,TRBJ2-3,TRBD2,TRBV5-4,CASSLFKGLAGGPGTDTQYF,TGTGCCAGCAGCTTGTTTAAGGGGTTAGCGGGAGGGCCGGGCACAGATACGCAGTATTTT
-,TRBJ2-1,-,TRBV7-2,CASSLVASADEQFF,TGTGCCAGCAGCTTGGTGGCTAGCGCGGATGAGCAGTTCTTC
-,TRBJ2-7,-,TRBV27,CASRRVQGNSYEQYF,TGTGCCAGCAGGAGGGTTCAGGGGAACTCCTACGAGCAGTACTTC
-,TRBJ2-2,TRBD2,TRBV7-9,CASSLYRTSGSSPGELFF,TGTGCCAGCAGCCTTTACAGGACTAGCGGTAGTTCCCCTGGGGAGCTGTTTTTT
-,TRBJ2-7,-,TRBV9,CASSVAPDGTGEQYF,TGTGCCAGCAGCGTAGCCCCGGACGGGACTGGTGAGCAGTACTTC
-,TRBJ1-5,-,TRBV24-1,CATSENRVDQPQHF,TGTGCCACCAGTGAGAACAGGGTGGACCAGCCCCAGCATTTT
once,TRBJ2-7,-,TRBV9,CASSVDGIRDEQYF,TGTGCCAGCAGCGTAGACGGGATAAGGGACGAGCAGTACTTC
-,TRBJ1-1,-,TRBV19,CASSIQGKYTEAFF,TGTGCCAGTAGTATCCAGGGGAAGTACACTGAAGCTTTCTTT
-,TRBJ2-1,TRBD1,TRBV2,CASSHDRGQDNEQFF,TGTGCCAGCAGCCACGACAGGGGGCAAGACAATGAGCAGTTCTTC
-,TRBJ1-2,-,TRBV5-1,CASSLRATGVYGYTF,TGCGCCAGCAGCTTGCGGGCCACAGGCGTCTATGGCTACACCTTC
-,TRBJ1-1,-,TRBV18,CASSPVATLTMNTEAFF,TGTGCCAGCTCACCGGTAGCGACACTGACCATGAACACTGAAGCTTTCTTT
-,TRBJ2-4,TRBD1,TRBV18,CASSPRAGTGANIQYF,TGTGCCAGCTCACCACGGGCGGGGACAGGGGCAAACATTCAGTACTTC
-,TRBJ1-6,TRBD1,TRBV6-5,CASDPGQGVSSLHF,TGTGCCAGTGACCCGGGACAGGGGGTCTCTTCCCTCCACTTT
-,TRBJ1-5,TRBD1,TRBV12-3/TRBV12-4,CASSLDRVQPQHF,TGTGCCAGCAGCCTGGACAGGGTCCAGCCCCAGCATTTT
-,TRBJ2-1,TRBD2,TRBV18,CASSPPGGSSYNEQFF,TGTGCCAGCTCACCACCAGGCGGGAGCTCCTACAATGAGCAGTTCTTC
few,TRBJ2-7,TRBD1,TRBV11-3,CASSSRTGSYEQYF,TGTGCCAGCAGCTCCCGGACAGGTTCCTACGAGCAGTACTTC
once,TRBJ1-1,-,TRBV6-5,CASRFGNMNTEAFF,TGTGCCAGCAGGTTCGGGAACATGAACACTGAAGCTTTCTTT
-,TRBJ1-2,-,TRBV4-1,CASSQDGTEQGPYGYTF,TGCGCCAGCAGCCAAGATGGGACCGAACAGGGCCCCTATGGCTACACCTTC
-,TRBJ2-7,-,TRBV11-3,CASSLGQHYEQYF,TGTGCCAGCAGCTTAGGACAGCACTACGAGCAGTACTTC
-,TRBJ2-7,TRBD2,TRBV7-2,CASSVRLAGGTYEQYF,TGTGCCAGCAGCGTTAGACTAGCGGGAGGGACCTACGAGCAGTACTTC
-,TRBJ2-3,TRBD2,TRBV6-2/TRBV6-3,CASSYSTGLAGDTQYF,TGTGCCAGCAGTTACTCGACTGGACTAGCGGGAGATACGCAGTATTTT